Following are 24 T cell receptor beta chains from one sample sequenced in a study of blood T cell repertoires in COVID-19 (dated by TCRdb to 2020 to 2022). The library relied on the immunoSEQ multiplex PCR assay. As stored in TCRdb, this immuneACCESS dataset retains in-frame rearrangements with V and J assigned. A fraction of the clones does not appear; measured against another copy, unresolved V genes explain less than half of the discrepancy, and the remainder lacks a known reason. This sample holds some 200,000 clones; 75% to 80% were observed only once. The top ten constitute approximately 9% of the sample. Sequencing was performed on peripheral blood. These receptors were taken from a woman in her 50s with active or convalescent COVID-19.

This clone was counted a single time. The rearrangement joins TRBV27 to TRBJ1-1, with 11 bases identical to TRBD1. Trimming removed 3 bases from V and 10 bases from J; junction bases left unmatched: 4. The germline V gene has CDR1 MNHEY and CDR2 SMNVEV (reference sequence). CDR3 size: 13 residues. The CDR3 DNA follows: TGTGCCAGCAGTTTCCGGGACAGGGGGATAGCTTTCTTT. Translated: CASSFRDRGIAFF.

The CDR3 DNA follows: TGTGCCTGGAGTGTAATCGGGGGCTACACCTTC. This encodes CAWSVIGGYTF. The rearrangement links TRBV30 to TRBJ1-2; D is undetermined. CDR1 and CDR2 from the germline V gene are GTSNPN and SVGIG (reference sequence). Trimming shortened V by 0 bases and J by 8 bases, and 7 bases separated the two germline ends. The CDR3 is 11 amino acids.

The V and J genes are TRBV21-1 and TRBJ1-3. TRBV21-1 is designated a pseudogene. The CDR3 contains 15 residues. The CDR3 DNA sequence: TGTGCCAGCAGGGGGGAGGGCTACTCTGGAAACACCATATATTTT. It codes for CASRGEGYSGNTIYF.

The CDR3 nucleotides read TGTGCCAGCTACCCTGGGGGGGCTCAGGAGACCCAGTACTTC. Translation: CASYPGGAQETQYF. The chain has TRBV5-6 and TRBJ2-5, with a weak D call TRBD2 (7 bases). The CDR3 covers 14 residues. Germline lookup yields CDR1 SGHDT and CDR2 YYEEEE. The ends were cut back, 7 bases at V and 5 bases at J, with 18 bases in the middle.

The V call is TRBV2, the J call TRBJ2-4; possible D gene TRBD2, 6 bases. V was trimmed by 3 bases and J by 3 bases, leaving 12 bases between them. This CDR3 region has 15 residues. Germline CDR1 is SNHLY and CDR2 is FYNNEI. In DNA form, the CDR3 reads TGTGCCAGCAGTGATCGGGGGTTCGGCAAAAACATTCAGTACTTC. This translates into CASSDRGFGKNIQYF.

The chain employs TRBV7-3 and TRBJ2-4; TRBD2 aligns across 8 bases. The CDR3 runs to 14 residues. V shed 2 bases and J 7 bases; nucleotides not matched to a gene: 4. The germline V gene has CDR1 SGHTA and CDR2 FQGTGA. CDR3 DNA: TGTGCCAGCAGCTTAGGGGCTAGCGGGAACATTCAGTACTTC. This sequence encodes CASSLGASGNIQYF.

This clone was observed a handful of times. The DNA for the CDR3 is TGTGCCAGCAGCTTCCGGGACACAAACAATGAGCAGTTCTTC. Its protein product is CASSFRDTNNEQFF. V usage is TRBV11-2 and J usage is TRBJ2-1; TRBD1 is a possible D gene (6 bases). Per the germline V gene, CDR1 is SGHAT and CDR2 is FQNNGV. Trimming took off 3 bases at V and 5 bases at J, with 11 bases between the two ends. CDR3 length: 14 residues.

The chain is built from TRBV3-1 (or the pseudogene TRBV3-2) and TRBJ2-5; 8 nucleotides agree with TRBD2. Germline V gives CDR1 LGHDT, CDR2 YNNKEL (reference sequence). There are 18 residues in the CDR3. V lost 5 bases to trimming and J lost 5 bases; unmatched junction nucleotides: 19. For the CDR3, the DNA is TGTGCCAGCAGCAATTTCCCCGATGAAGCGGGAGTAACGGAGACCCAGTACTTC. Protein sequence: CASSNFPDEAGVTETQYF.

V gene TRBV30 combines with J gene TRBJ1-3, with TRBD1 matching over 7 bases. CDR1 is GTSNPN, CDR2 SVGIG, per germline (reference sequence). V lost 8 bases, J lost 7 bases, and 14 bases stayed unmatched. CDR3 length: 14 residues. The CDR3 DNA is TGTGCCAGTTTCCTAACAGGGGTTTCCAACACCATATATTTT. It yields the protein CASFLTGVSNTIYF.

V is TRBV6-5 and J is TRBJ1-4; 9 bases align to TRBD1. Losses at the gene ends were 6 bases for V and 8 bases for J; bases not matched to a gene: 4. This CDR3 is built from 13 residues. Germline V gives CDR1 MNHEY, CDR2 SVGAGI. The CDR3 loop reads CASSRDRAEKLFF. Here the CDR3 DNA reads TGTGCCAGCAGCCGGGACAGGGCCGAAAAACTGTTTTTT.

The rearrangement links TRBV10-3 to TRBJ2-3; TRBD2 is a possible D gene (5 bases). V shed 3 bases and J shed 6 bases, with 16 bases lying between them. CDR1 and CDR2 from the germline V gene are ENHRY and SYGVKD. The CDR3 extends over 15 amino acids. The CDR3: CAISEGSTPGDTQYF. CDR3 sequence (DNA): TGTGCCATCAGTGAAGGATCGACTCCGGGGGATACGCAGTATTTT.

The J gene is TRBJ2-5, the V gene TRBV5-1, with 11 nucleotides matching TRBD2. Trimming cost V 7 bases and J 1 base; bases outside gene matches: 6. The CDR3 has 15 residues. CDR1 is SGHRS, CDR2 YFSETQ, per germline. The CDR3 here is CASGPGLAVQETQYF. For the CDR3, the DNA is TGCGCCAGCGGCCCGGGACTAGCGGTCCAAGAGACCCAGTACTTC. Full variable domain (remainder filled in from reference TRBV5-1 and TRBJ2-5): KAGVTQTPRYLIKTRGQQVTLSCSPISGHRSVSWYQQTPGQGLQFLFEYFSETQRNKGNFPGRFSGRQFSNSRSEMNVSTLELGDSALYLCASGPGLAVQETQYFGPGTRLLVL.

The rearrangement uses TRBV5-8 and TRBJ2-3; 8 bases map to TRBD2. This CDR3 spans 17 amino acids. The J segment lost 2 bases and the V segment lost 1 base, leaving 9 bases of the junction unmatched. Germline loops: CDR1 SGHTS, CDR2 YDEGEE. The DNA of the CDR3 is TGTGCCAGCAGCTTGCTCTTTTTAGCGGGGCCCACAGATACGCAGTATTTT. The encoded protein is CASSLLFLAGPTDTQYF.

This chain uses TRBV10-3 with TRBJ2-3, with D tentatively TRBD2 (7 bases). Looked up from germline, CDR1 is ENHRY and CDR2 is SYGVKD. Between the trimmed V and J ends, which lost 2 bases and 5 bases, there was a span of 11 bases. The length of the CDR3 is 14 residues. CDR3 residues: CAISERGARDTQYF. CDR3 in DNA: TGTGCCATCAGTGAGCGGGGGGCTAGAGATACGCAGTATTTT.

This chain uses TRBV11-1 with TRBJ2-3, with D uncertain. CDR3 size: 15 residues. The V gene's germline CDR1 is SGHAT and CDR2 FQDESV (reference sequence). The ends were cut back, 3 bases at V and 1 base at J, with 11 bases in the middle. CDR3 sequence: CASSFNFRGTDTQYF. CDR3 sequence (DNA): TGTGCCAGCAGCTTTAATTTTCGCGGCACAGATACGCAGTATTTT.

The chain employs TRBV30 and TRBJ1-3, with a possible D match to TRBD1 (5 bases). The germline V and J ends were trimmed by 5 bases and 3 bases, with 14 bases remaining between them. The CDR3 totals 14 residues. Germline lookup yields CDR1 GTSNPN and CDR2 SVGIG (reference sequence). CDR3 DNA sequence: TGTGCCTGGGGACCCGGGGGATATGGAAACACCATATATTTT. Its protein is CAWGPGGYGNTIYF. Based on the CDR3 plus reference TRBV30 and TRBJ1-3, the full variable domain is SQTIHQWPATLVQPVGSPLSLECTVEGTSNPNLYWYRQAAGRGLQLLFYSVGIGQISSEVPQNLSASRPQDRQFILSSKKLLLSDSGFYLCAWGPGGYGNTIYFGEGSWLTVV.

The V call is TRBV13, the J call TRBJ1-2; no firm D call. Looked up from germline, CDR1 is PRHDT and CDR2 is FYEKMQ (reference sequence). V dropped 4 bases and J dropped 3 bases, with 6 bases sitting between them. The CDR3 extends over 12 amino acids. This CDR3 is CASSSSYYGYTF. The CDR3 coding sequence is TGTGCCAGCAGCTCGAGCTACTATGGCTACACCTTC.

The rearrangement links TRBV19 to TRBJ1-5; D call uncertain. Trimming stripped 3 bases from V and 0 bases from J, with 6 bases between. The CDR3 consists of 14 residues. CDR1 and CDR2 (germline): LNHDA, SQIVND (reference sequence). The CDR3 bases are TGTGCCAGTAGTATGAGTGATAGCAATCAGCCCCAGCATTTT. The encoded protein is CASSMSDSNQPQHF.

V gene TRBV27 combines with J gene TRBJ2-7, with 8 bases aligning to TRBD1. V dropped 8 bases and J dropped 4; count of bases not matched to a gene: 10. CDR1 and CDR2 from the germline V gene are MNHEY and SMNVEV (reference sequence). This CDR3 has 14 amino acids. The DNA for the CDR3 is TGTGCCAGCTGTGCCTTTGGACAGGGTTACGAGCAGTACTTC. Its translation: CASCAFGQGYEQYF.

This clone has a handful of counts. The CDR3: CSVEVQGPYGYTF. The CDR3, as DNA: TGCAGCGTTGAAGTGCAGGGGCCCTATGGCTACACCTTC. The J gene is TRBJ1-2, the V gene TRBV29-1; a possible D gene is TRBD1 (6 bases). Trimming pared 1 base from V and 4 bases from J, leaving 10 bases between. CDR1 SQVTM and CDR2 ANQGSEA come from the germline V gene. The length of the CDR3 is 13 residues.

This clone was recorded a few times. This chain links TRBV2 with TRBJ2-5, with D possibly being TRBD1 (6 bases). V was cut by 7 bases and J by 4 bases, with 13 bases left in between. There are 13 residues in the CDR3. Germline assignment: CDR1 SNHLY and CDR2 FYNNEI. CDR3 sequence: CASILAGVETQYF. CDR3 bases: TGTGCCAGCATTCTGGCAGGGGTAGAGACCCAGTACTTC. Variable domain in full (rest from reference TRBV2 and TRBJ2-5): EPEVTQTPSHQVTQMGQEVILRCVPISNHLYFYWYRQILGQKVEFLVSFYNNEISEKSEIFDDQFSVERPDGSNFTLKIRSTKLEDSAMYFCASILAGVETQYFGPGTRLLVL.

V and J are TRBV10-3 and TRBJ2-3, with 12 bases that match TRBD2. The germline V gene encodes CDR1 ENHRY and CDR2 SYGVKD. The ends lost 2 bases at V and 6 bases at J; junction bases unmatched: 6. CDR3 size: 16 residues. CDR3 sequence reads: CAISEGASGRADTQYF. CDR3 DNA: TGTGCCATCAGTGAGGGCGCTAGCGGGAGGGCCGATACGCAGTATTTT.

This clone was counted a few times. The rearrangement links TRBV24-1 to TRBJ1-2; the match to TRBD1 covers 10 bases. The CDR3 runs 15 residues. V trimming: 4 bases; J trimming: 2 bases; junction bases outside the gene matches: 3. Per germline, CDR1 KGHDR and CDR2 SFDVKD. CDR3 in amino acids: CATSDPGQGNYGYTF. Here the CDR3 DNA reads TGTGCCACCAGTGACCCGGGACAGGGGAACTATGGCTACACCTTC.

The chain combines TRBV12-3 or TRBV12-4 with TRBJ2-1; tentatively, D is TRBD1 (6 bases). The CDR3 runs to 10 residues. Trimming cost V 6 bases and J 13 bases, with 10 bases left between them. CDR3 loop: CASSRQAQFF. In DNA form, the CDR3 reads TGTGCCAGCAGCCGACAGGCTCAGTTCTTC.